Each of the 18 T cell receptor beta chains below was sequenced from the same sample in a study of CD8 T cells in Susac syndrome. Roughly 0.45 to 1 ug RNA was reverse transcribed with random hexamers. Each CDR3 protein is one row after TCRdb ran MiXCR on the immunoSEQ multiplex PCR reads. The repertoire holds about 70,000 distinct CDR3 sequences, with 96% as singletons. The sequenced sample was CD4+ T cells from PBMCs. The receptors were gathered from a human donor with multiple sclerosis.

The chain has TRBV5-1 and TRBJ2-1; 8 nucleotides line up with TRBD2. The germline V gene encodes CDR1 SGHRS and CDR2 YFSETQ. V gave up 3 bases and J gave up 4 bases; unmatched junction bases: 6. The CDR3 spans 15 residues. The CDR3 DNA reads as TGCGCCAGCAGCTCCCCGACGGGGGGGTACAATGAGCAGTTCTTC. Amino acids: CASSSPTGGYNEQFF.

In this sample, this clonotype turned up once. This chain joins TRBV7-8 and TRBJ2-2; 8 bases are shared with TRBD1. Germline V gives CDR1 SGHVS, CDR2 FQNEAQ. After removal of 11 bases from V and 8 bases from J, the junction contained 7 bases not matched to a gene. The CDR3 is 12 amino acids. The CDR3 region is CAQRQGRGELFF. CDR3 bases: TGTGCCCAGAGACAGGGGCGGGGGGAGCTGTTTTTT.

This chain uses TRBV20-1 with TRBJ2-3; D may be TRBD2 (5 bases). The V and J ends lost 2 bases and 4 bases respectively, with 13 bases between them. CDR1 and CDR2 (germline): DFQATT, SNEGSKA (reference sequence). The CDR3 has 14 amino acids. The chain's CDR3 is CSARIPSEADTQYF. The CDR3 DNA is TGCAGTGCTAGAATCCCCTCGGAGGCAGATACGCAGTATTTT.

CDR3 protein: CASSSGQVQETQYF. The CDR3 region has the DNA TGTGCCAGCAGCTCCGGACAGGTCCAAGAGACCCAGTACTTC. The chain has TRBV7-2 and TRBJ2-5, with 7 positions matching TRBD1. With V trimmed by 4 bases and J by 1 base, 3 bases remained unmatched. This CDR3 region has 14 residues. The V gene's germline CDR1 is SGHTA and CDR2 FQGNSA.

The genes are TRBV30 and TRBJ1-5; a weak D match, TRBD1 (5 bases). Germline CDR1 reads GTSNPN; CDR2 reads SVGIG (reference sequence). V gave up 4 bases and J gave up 1 base, with 14 bases separating them. The length of the CDR3 is 15 residues. CDR3 coding DNA: TGTGCCTGGACCCCCGGGGGGAGGAGCAATCAGCCCCAGCATTTT. Translated, it gives CAWTPGGRSNQPQHF.

V and J are TRBV29-1 and TRBJ1-6; no reliable D call. The CDR3 totals 13 residues. V was pared by 6 bases and J by 6 bases, with 12 bases between. Germline-derived CDR1 and CDR2 are SQVTM and ANQGSEA. This chain's CDR3 is CSVALDRNSPLHF. The CDR3 bases are TGCAGCGTGGCCCTGGACCGTAATTCACCCCTCCACTTT.

The V gene is TRBV3-1, the J gene TRBJ1-2; no clear D. V was clipped by 0 bases and J by 1 base, with 6 bases between them. CDR3 length equals 14 residues. In germline, CDR1 is LGHDT, CDR2 YNNKEL (reference sequence). This CDR3 reads CASSQDPRNYGYTF. Written as DNA, the CDR3 is TGTGCCAGCAGCCAAGATCCCCGTAACTATGGCTACACCTTC.

This rearrangement joins TRBV20-1 to TRBJ2-1; 7 bases line up with TRBD1. The length of the CDR3 is 14 residues. The germline CDR1 and CDR2 sequences are DFQATT and SNEGSKA (reference sequence). The V gene end was trimmed by 1 base and the J gene end by 4 bases; junction bases not matched to a gene: 4. This CDR3 reads CSARGPGQYNEQFF. In DNA form, the CDR3 reads TGCAGTGCTAGAGGTCCGGGACAGTACAATGAGCAGTTCTTC.

This sequence joins TRBV11-2 and TRBJ2-5; perhaps TRBD2 as D (7 bases). Germline CDR1 is SGHAT and CDR2 is FQNNGV. This CDR3 spans 14 amino acids. Between the trimmed V and J ends, which lost 0 bases and 5 bases, there was a span of 10 bases. CDR3 in amino acids: CASSLEQGGETQYF. The CDR3, as DNA: TGTGCCAGCAGCTTAGAACAGGGAGGGGAGACCCAGTACTTC.

The chain has TRBV5-1 and TRBJ1-1; no clear D gene. CDR1 is SGHRS, CDR2 YFSETQ, per germline. CDR3 length: 14 residues. V was clipped by 0 bases and J by 8 bases, with 14 bases between them. CDR3 sequence reads: CASSLAVGKGEAFF. As DNA, the CDR3 is TGCGCCAGCAGCTTGGCAGTGGGGAAGGGAGAAGCTTTCTTT.

V is TRBV7-2 and J is TRBJ2-2; D unclear. V lost 5 bases to trimming and J lost 4 bases, with 5 bases between them. Germline values: CDR1 SGHTA, CDR2 FQGNSA. This CDR3 has 12 residues. In DNA, the CDR3 is TGTGCCAGCAGCCAGTTCACCGGGGAGCTGTTTTTT. Encoded protein: CASSQFTGELFF.

This clonotype was detected only once. The CDR3 nucleotides read TGTGCCAGCAGGCTGAACGTCCTGACTTTC. Translating it yields CASRLNVLTF. V and J are TRBV7-2 and TRBJ2-6; D remains unclear. The CDR3 loop spans 10 amino acids. The V gene's germline CDR1 is SGHTA and CDR2 FQGNSA. Trimming removed 6 bases from V and 10 bases from J, with 4 bases in between.

The CDR3 loop is CSARGRVPTEAFF. Written as DNA, the CDR3 is TGCAGTGCTAGAGGTCGCGTTCCCACTGAAGCTTTCTTT. The gene calls are TRBV20-1 and TRBJ1-1; D not resolved. Trimming stripped 1 base from V and 4 bases from J, with 10 bases between. Per the germline V gene, CDR1 is DFQATT and CDR2 is SNEGSKA (reference sequence). The CDR3 is 13 amino acids.

This rearrangement joins TRBV30 to TRBJ2-5, with 8 bases lining up with TRBD1. The V and J ends lost 5 bases and 4 bases, in that order; junction bases with no gene match: 3. Germline V CDR1 and CDR2: GTSNPN, SVGIG (reference sequence). The CDR3 extends over 12 amino acids. CDR3: CAWYRGTETQYF. The CDR3 DNA sequence: TGTGCCTGGTACAGGGGGACAGAGACCCAGTACTTC.

The rearrangement joins TRBV29-1 to TRBJ1-5, with no clear D. The CDR3 runs 13 residues. Deletions cut 4 bases from V and 1 base from J, with 8 bases between. Germline values: CDR1 SQVTM, CDR2 ANQGSEA. CDR3 in amino acids: CSVVLGSNQPQHF. The CDR3, as DNA: TGCAGCGTTGTTCTGGGGAGCAATCAGCCCCAGCATTTT.

This chain joins TRBV19 and TRBJ1-2, with D perhaps matching TRBD1 (5 bases). Trimming stripped 3 bases from V and 2 bases from J, with 10 bases between. This CDR3 is built from 14 residues. CDR1 LNHDA and CDR2 SQIVND come from the germline V gene (reference sequence). The CDR3, as DNA: TGTGCCAGTAGTATGGAGGGACGGAACTATGGCTACACCTTC. Translated: CASSMEGRNYGYTF.

This clonotype was seen only once. The chain couples TRBV6-5 to TRBJ2-3, with D possibly TRBD1 on 5 matching bases. V was shortened by 5 bases and J by 0 bases, with 12 bases between the two germline ends. From germline, CDR1 is MNHEY and CDR2 SVGAGI. This CDR3 is built from 15 residues. This chain's CDR3 is CASSARRASTDTQYF. DNA of the CDR3: TGTGCCAGCAGTGCCCGCAGGGCTAGCACAGATACGCAGTATTTT.

CDR3 bases: TGTGCCAGCAGCGAACTGGCAGGGGGCGGGAACACTGAAGCTTTCTTT. Translated, it gives CASSELAGGGNTEAFF. This chain connects TRBV7-9 to TRBJ1-1; 8 nucleotides agree with TRBD1. V lost 5 bases to trimming and J lost 1 base; unmatched junction nucleotides: 9. From germline, CDR1 is SEHNR and CDR2 FQNEAQ (reference sequence). This CDR3 has 16 amino acids.